One sample yielded the 23 T cell receptor beta chains listed below, sequenced in a study of somatic mutations in cytotoxic T cells in rheumatoid arthritis. Assay: immunoSEQ multiplex PCR; the TCRdb copy retains only in-frame clones and omits some. The table lists 15,000 or so clones, roughly four fifths of them singletons. The sequenced sample was CD8+ T cells sorted from blood. These receptors all stem from an adult with rheumatoid arthritis.

This chain links TRBV9 with TRBJ2-7; 9 bases are a match to TRBD2. Trimming at V came to 2 bases and at J to 3 bases, leaving 6 bases not matched to a gene. This CDR3 spans 15 amino acids. Germline CDR1 and CDR2: SGDLS and YYNGEE. Written as DNA, the CDR3 is TGTGCCAGCAGCGTGGGCCTAGCGGGGAACTACGAGCAGTACTTC. Its translation: CASSVGLAGNYEQYF.

For the CDR3, the DNA is TGTGCCAGTAGTCCCAAGACTGTCACCTACAATGAGCAGTTCTTC. This gives the protein CASSPKTVTYNEQFF. The V gene is TRBV19, the J gene TRBJ2-1; no reliable D call. Germline-derived CDR1 and CDR2 are LNHDA and SQIVND (reference sequence). This CDR3 is 15 amino acids long. Between the trimmed V and J ends, which lost 5 bases and 2 bases, there was a span of 13 bases.

This clone was counted between two and nine times. CDR3 DNA: TGTGCCAGCCGAGGCGACAGGGGCTCCTCTAGGGCCAAAAACATTCAGTACTTC. Its translation: CASRGDRGSSRAKNIQYF. The rearrangement uses TRBV2 and TRBJ2-4, with TRBD1 matching over 8 bases. The CDR3 loop spans 18 amino acids. After removal of 8 bases from V and 1 base from J, the junction contained 16 bases not matched to a gene. Germline CDR1 SNHLY, CDR2 FYNNEI.

The chain recombines TRBV9 with TRBJ1-5; D perhaps matches TRBD1 (5 bases). CDR1 and CDR2 from the germline V gene are SGDLS and YYNGEE. This CDR3 contains 12 residues. The germline V and J ends were trimmed by 7 bases and 2 bases, with 7 bases remaining between them. Here the CDR3 reads CASGDGNQPQHF. CDR3 nucleotides: TGTGCCAGCGGGGACGGCAATCAGCCCCAGCATTTT.

This chain connects TRBV19 to TRBJ2-7; 7 bases are shared with TRBD1. The CDR3 extends over 15 amino acids. The V gene's germline CDR1 is LNHDA and CDR2 SQIVND (reference sequence). V shed 1 base, J shed 1 base, and the junction held 4 bases outside the gene matches. In DNA form, the CDR3 reads TGTGCCAGTAGTATAGCAACGGGACAGTCCTACGAGCAGTACTTC. Translated: CASSIATGQSYEQYF.

This chain joins TRBV7-6 and TRBJ2-7; TRBD2 agrees at 8 bases. The CDR3 loop spans 16 amino acids. Per the germline V gene, CDR1 is SGHVS and CDR2 is FNYEAQ. Germline trimming cut 1 base from V and 0 bases from J; bases unmatched to any gene: 5. In nucleotides, the CDR3 is TGTGCCAGCAGCTTAGTCCTGACTAGCGCCTCCTACGAGCAGTACTTC. This encodes CASSLVLTSASYEQYF.

About this clone itself: The conserved final phenylalanine or tryptophan is absent from the CDR3, which likely points to a read error. The DNA is omitted, as the CDR3 cannot be located on it reliably, and the CDR3 follows TCRdb's listing. This chain connects TRBV10-3 to TRBJ1-2; the table names TRBD1, a call not compared with the DNA. Germline V gene data show CDR1 as ENHRY and CDR2 as SYGVKD. The CDR3 spans 14 amino acids, including both terminal residues. Here the CDR3 reads CAISEPGTGQDFRL.

This rearrangement joins TRBV6-1 to TRBJ1-2, with a weak D call TRBD1 (5 bases). Germline assignment: CDR1 MNHNS and CDR2 SASEGT. The CDR3 sequence is 13 residues long. With 9 bases removed from V and 4 bases from J, the gap between germline ends came to 15 bases. The CDR3 loop is CASPRGAGYGYTF. Here the CDR3 DNA reads TGTGCCAGTCCGAGGGGCGCGGGCTATGGCTACACCTTC.

The chain combines TRBV4-2 with TRBJ1-2; D remains ambiguous. Germline CDR1 LGHNA, CDR2 YNFKEQ. The CDR3 length is 13 residues. With 0 bases removed from V and 8 bases from J, the gap between germline ends came to 10 bases. This chain's CDR3 is CASSQERVAGYTF. The CDR3 nucleotides read TGTGCCAGCAGCCAAGAACGTGTCGCGGGCTACACCTTC.

The J gene is TRBJ2-7, the V gene TRBV5-1; D unclear. The CDR3 totals 14 residues. The germline CDR1 and CDR2 sequences are SGHRS and YFSETQ. The V and J ends lost 2 bases and 2 bases respectively, with 11 bases between them. The CDR3 DNA reads as TGCGCCAGCAGCTTTGCGGCAGGAGCCTACGAGCAGTACTTC. Translated, it gives CASSFAAGAYEQYF.

This chain connects TRBV28 to TRBJ2-7, with D perhaps matching TRBD2 (5 bases). The V gene lost 2 bases and the J gene lost 5 bases, with 10 bases spanning the gap. Germline assignment: CDR1 MDHEN and CDR2 SYDVKM. CDR3 length: 13 residues. CDR3 amino acids: CASSLGLVDEQYF. DNA of the CDR3: TGTGCCAGCAGTTTAGGACTGGTGGACGAGCAGTACTTC.

J is TRBJ2-3 and V is TRBV28; 14 bases agree with TRBD2. The J segment lost 4 bases and the V segment lost 6 bases, leaving 18 bases of the junction unmatched. Looked up from germline, CDR1 is MDHEN and CDR2 is SYDVKM. There are 20 residues in the CDR3. Here the CDR3 reads CASSHFGTGLAGAISDTQYF. CDR3 sequence (DNA): TGTGCCAGCAGCCATTTTGGGACGGGACTAGCGGGAGCCATCTCAGATACGCAGTATTTT.

Only one count was recorded for this clone. The chain carries TRBV7-6 and TRBJ2-7; the D call may be TRBD1 or TRBD2 (5 bases each). The CDR3 is 16 residues long. The V and J ends lost 4 bases and 2 bases respectively, with 18 bases between them. From germline, CDR1 is SGHVS and CDR2 FNYEAQ. CDR3: CASSSQTRDAPYEQYF. The CDR3 DNA reads as TGTGCCAGCAGCTCCCAGACCCGGGACGCCCCCTACGAGCAGTACTTC. Full variable domain (rest looked up from reference TRBV7-6 and TRBJ2-7): GAGVSQSPRYKVTKRGQDVALRCDPISGHVSLYWYRQALGQGPEFLTYFNYEAQQDKSGLPNDRFSAERPEGSISTLTIQRTEQRDSAMYRCASSSQTRDAPYEQYFGPGTRLTVT.

This sequence joins TRBV4-2 and TRBJ1-3, with no clear D. This CDR3 comprises 17 residues. Germline V CDR1 and CDR2: LGHNA, YNFKEQ. Deletions cut 0 bases from V and 2 bases from J, with 14 bases between. The CDR3 spells CASSQEGREFAGNTIYF. CDR3 sequence (DNA): TGTGCCAGCAGCCAAGAAGGGCGGGAATTCGCTGGAAACACCATATATTTT.

The chain is built from TRBV13 and TRBJ2-7; D not certain. The germline V gene has CDR1 PRHDT and CDR2 FYEKMQ (reference sequence). The V gene lost 1 base and the J gene lost 2 bases, with 3 bases spanning the gap. This CDR3 comprises 12 residues. The CDR3: CASSLEAYEQYF. The CDR3 nucleotides read TGTGCCAGCAGCTTAGAGGCCTACGAGCAGTACTTC. Variable domain in full (rest from reference TRBV13 and TRBJ2-7): AAGVIQSPRHLIKEKRETATLKCYPIPRHDTVYWYQQGPGQDPQFLISFYEKMQSDKGSIPDRFSAQQFSDYHSELNMSSLELGDSALYFCASSLEAYEQYFGPGTRLTVT.

This clone was seen more than once but under ten times. The J gene is TRBJ1-5, the V gene TRBV6-6; D is undetermined. V gave up 0 bases and J gave up 6 bases, with 12 bases separating them. The CDR3 is made up of 15 amino acids. The germline V gene encodes CDR1 MNHNY and CDR2 SVGAGI (reference sequence). For the CDR3, the DNA is TGTGCCAGCAGTTACTCACGACCTGGTGGTCAGCCCCAGCATTTT. This sequence encodes CASSYSRPGGQPQHF.

The CDR3 region is CASSDSGYNEQFF. The CDR3 nucleotides are TGCGCCAGCAGCGATAGCGGTTACAATGAGCAGTTCTTC. This sequence joins TRBV5-1 and TRBJ2-1; tentative D call: TRBD2 (6 bases). The CDR3 runs to 13 residues. The V and J ends lost 4 bases and 4 bases respectively, with 9 bases between them. Germline CDR1 reads SGHRS; CDR2 reads YFSETQ. The full variable domain, in which reference TRBV5-1 and TRBJ2-1 provide the parts outside the CDR3, is KAGVTQTPRYLIKTRGQQVTLSCSPISGHRSVSWYQQTPGQGLQFLFEYFSETQRNKGNFPGRFSGRQFSNSRSEMNVSTLELGDSALYLCASSDSGYNEQFFGPGTRLTVL.

This clone occurred a few times. V usage is TRBV7-9 and J usage is TRBJ2-2, with 11 positions matching TRBD1. Germline trimming cut 4 bases from V and 5 bases from J; bases unmatched to any gene: 3. The CDR3 length is 15 residues. CDR1 and CDR2 from the germline V gene are SEHNR and FQNEAQ (reference sequence). This chain's CDR3 is CASSSGTGGTGELFF. The CDR3 DNA sequence: TGTGCCAGCAGCTCGGGGACAGGGGGAACCGGGGAGCTGTTTTTT.

This sequence joins TRBV5-1 and TRBJ2-7; D is ambiguous. The V gene's germline CDR1 is SGHRS and CDR2 YFSETQ. V was trimmed by 4 bases and J by 1 base, leaving 15 bases between them. The CDR3 contains 15 residues. CDR3: CASSPFLGASYEQYF. CDR3 in DNA: TGCGCCAGCAGCCCCTTCTTGGGCGCATCCTACGAGCAGTACTTC.

The chain joins TRBV19 to TRBJ2-2; TRBD2 matches 11 bases. V gave up 6 bases and J gave up 5 bases; unmatched junction bases: 14. The CDR3 has 18 amino acids. In germline, CDR1 is LNHDA, CDR2 SQIVND (reference sequence). The CDR3 region is CASRGSPLAGGGTGELFF. The DNA for the CDR3 is TGTGCCAGTAGAGGGTCCCCCCTAGCGGGGGGTGGGACCGGGGAGCTGTTTTTT.

This chain links TRBV13 with TRBJ1-1; D gene ambiguous. Looked up from germline, CDR1 is PRHDT and CDR2 is FYEKMQ (reference sequence). CDR3 length equals 13 residues. Trimming took 1 base from V and 6 from J, leaving 9 bases between them. The CDR3 protein is CASSLEGFPEAFF. In nucleotides, the CDR3 is TGTGCCAGCAGCTTAGAAGGGTTCCCTGAAGCTTTCTTT.

This rearrangement joins TRBV2 to TRBJ1-1, with D maybe TRBD1 (6 bases). Germline V gene lookup returns CDR1 SNHLY and CDR2 FYNNEI. There are 14 residues in the CDR3. V was trimmed by 7 bases and J by 7 bases, leaving 19 bases between them. The CDR3 DNA reads as TGTGCCAGCACCCGAACGGGGGGGGCAGGTGAAGCTTTCTTT. It codes for CASTRTGGAGEAFF.

The chain is built from TRBV7-8 and TRBJ1-2; D is ambiguous. Trimming removed 2 bases at V and 7 bases at J, with 5 bases between. The CDR3 is 11 residues long. Germline values: CDR1 SGHVS, CDR2 FQNEAQ. The CDR3: CASSLLGGYTF. The CDR3 coding sequence is TGTGCCAGCAGCTTACTGGGTGGCTACACCTTC.